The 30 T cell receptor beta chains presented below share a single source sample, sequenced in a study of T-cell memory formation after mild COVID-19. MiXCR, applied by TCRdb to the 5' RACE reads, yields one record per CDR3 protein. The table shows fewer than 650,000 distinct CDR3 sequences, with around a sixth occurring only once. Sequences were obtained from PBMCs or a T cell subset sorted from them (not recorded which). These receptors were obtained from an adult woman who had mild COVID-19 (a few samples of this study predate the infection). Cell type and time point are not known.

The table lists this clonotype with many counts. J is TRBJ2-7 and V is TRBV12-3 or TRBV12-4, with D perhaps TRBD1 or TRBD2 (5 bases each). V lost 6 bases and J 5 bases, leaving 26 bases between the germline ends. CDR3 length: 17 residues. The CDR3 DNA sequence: TGTGCCAGCAGCTCCAAACGGGACCCCATGGTGAGCCACGAGCAGTACTTC. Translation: CASSSKRDPMVSHEQYF.

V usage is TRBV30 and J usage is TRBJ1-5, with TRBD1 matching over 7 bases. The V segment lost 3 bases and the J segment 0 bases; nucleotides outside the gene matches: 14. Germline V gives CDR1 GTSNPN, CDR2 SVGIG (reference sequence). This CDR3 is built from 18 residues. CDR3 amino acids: CAWSSARDSLYSNQPQHF. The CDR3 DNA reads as TGTGCCTGGAGCTCTGCGAGGGACAGCCTTTATAGCAATCAGCCCCAGCATTTT.

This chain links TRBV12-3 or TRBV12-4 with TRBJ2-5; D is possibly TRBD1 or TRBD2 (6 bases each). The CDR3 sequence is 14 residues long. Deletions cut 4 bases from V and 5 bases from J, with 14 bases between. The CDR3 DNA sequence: TGTGCCAGCAGTTCTAGGAGGGGGTGGGAGACCCAGTACTTC. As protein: CASSSRRGWETQYF.

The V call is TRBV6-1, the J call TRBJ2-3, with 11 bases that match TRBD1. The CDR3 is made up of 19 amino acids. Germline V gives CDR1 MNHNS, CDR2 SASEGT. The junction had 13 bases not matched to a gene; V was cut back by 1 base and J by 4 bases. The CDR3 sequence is CASSEEGQGVFVMADTQYF. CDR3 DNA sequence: TGTGCCAGCAGTGAAGAGGGACAGGGGGTTTTCGTGATGGCAGATACGCAGTATTTT.

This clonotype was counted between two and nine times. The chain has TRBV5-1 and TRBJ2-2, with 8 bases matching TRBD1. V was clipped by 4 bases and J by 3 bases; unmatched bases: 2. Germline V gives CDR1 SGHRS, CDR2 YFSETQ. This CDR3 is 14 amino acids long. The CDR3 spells CASSEGQDTGELFF. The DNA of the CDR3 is TGCGCCAGCAGCGAGGGACAGGACACCGGGGAGCTGTTTTTT.

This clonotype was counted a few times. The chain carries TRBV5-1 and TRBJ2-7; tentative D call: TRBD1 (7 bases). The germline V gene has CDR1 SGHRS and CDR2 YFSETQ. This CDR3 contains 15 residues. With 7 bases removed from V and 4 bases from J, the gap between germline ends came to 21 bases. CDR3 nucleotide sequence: TGCGCCAGCCAGATAACGGGGGACAGTAATTACGAGCAGTACTTC. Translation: CASQITGDSNYEQYF.

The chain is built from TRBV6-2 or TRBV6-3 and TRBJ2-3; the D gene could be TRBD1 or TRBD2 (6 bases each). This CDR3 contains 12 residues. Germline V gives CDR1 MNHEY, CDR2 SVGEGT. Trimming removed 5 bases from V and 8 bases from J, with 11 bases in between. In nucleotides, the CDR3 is TGTGCCAGCAGTAGAGGGGGAGGTACGCAGTATTTT. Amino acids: CASSRGGGTQYF.

CDR3 nucleotides: TGTGCCAGCAGCATAACAGGGGGCTTAACTGAAGCTTTCTTT. It codes for CASSITGGLTEAFF. The V call is TRBV9, the J call TRBJ1-1, with TRBD1 identical over 9 bases. CDR1 and CDR2 from the germline V gene are SGDLS and YYNGEE. The CDR3 totals 14 residues. J gave up 5 bases and V 4 bases, and 6 bases lay outside the gene matches.

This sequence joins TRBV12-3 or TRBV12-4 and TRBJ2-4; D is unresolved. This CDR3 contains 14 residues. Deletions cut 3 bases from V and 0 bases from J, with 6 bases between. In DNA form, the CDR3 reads TGTGCCAGCAGTTTTGGCCTAGCCAAAAACATTCAGTACTTC. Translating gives CASSFGLAKNIQYF.

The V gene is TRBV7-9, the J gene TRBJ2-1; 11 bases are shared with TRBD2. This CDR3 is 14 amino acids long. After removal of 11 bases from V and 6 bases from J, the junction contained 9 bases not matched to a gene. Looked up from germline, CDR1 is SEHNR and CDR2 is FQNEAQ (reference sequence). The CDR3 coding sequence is TGTGCCCTCCCGGGACTAGCGGACCTCAATGAGCAGTTCTTC. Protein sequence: CALPGLADLNEQFF.

The CDR3 region is CASSLIWGEQETQYF. CDR3 DNA: TGCGCCAGCAGCTTGATTTGGGGGGAGCAAGAGACCCAGTACTTC. The chain has TRBV5-1 and TRBJ2-5, with D maybe TRBD2 (6 bases). Germline CDR1 SGHRS, CDR2 YFSETQ. This CDR3 contains 15 residues. Trimming left V 1 base short and J 2 bases short, with 12 bases between.

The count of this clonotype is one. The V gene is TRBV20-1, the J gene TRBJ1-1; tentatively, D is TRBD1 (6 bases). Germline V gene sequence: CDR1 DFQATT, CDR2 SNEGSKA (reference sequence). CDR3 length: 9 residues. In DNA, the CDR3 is TGCCGGACAGACACTGAAGCTTTCTTT. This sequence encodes CRTDTEAFF.

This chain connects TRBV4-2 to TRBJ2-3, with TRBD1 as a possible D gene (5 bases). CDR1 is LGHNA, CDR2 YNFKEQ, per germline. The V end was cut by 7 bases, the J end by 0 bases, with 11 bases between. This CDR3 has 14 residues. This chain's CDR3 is CASKTASSTDTQYF. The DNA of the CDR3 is TGTGCCAGCAAGACAGCGTCAAGCACAGATACGCAGTATTTT.

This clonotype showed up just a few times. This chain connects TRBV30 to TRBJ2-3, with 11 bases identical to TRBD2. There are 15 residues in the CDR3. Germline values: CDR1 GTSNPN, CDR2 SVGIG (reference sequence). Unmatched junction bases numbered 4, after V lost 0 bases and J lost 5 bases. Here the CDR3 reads CAWSVSSGRIDTQYF. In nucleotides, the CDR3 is TGTGCCTGGAGTGTATCTAGCGGGAGGATAGATACGCAGTATTTT.

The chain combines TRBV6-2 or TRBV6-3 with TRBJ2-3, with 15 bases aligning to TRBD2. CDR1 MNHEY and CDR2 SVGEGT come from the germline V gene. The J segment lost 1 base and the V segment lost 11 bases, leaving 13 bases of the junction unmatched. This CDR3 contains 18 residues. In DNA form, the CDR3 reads TGTGCCTCCGACCTGGGACTAGCGGGAGGAAGAGGCACAGATACGCAGTATTTT. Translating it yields CASDLGLAGGRGTDTQYF.

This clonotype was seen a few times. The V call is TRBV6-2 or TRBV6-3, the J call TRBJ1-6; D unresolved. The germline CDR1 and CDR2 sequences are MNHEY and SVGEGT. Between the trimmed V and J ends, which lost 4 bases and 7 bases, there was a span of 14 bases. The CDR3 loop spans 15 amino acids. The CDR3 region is CASSSGRPGNSPLHF. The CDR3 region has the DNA TGTGCCAGCAGTTCAGGACGGCCCGGCAATTCACCCCTCCACTTT.

For the CDR3, the DNA is TGCAGTCTTCCCAGCTCTACAAGCTACGAGCAGTACTTC. This translates into CSLPSSTSYEQYF. The chain carries TRBV20-1 and TRBJ2-7; D remains unclear. The CDR3 runs 13 residues. CDR1 is DFQATT and CDR2 is SNEGSKA in the germline V gene (reference sequence). Trimming stripped 8 bases from V and 3 bases from J, with 17 bases between.

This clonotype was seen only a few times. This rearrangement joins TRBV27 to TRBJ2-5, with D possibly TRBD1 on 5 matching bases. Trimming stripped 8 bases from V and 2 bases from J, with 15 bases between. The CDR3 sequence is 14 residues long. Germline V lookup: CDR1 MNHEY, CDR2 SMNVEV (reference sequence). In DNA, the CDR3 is TGTGCCAGCCGTCGCAAGCGACAGCAAGAGACCCAGTACTTC. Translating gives CASRRKRQQETQYF.

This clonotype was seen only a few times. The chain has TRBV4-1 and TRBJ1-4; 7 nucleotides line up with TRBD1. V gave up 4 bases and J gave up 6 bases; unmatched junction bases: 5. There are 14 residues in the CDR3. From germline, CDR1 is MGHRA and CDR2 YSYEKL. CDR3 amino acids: CASSPRRGDEKLFF. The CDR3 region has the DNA TGCGCCAGCAGCCCCCGCAGGGGGGATGAAAAACTGTTTTTT.

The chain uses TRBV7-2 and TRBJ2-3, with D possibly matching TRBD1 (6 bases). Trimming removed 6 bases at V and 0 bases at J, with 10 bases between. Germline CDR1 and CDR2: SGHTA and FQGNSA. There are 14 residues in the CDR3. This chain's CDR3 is CASSRQDSTDTQYF. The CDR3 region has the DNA TGTGCCAGCAGTCGACAGGATAGCACAGATACGCAGTATTTT. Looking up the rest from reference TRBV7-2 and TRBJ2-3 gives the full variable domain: GAGVSQSPSNKVTEKGKDVELRCDPISGHTALYWYRQSLGQGLEFLIYFQGNSAPDKSGLPSDRFSAERTGGSVSTLTIQRTQQEDSAVYLCASSRQDSTDTQYFGPGTRLTVL.

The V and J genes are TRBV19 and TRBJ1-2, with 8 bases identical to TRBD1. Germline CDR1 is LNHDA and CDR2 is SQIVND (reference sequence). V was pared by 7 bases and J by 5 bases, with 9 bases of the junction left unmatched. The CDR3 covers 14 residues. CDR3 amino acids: CASNPTGVGYGYTF. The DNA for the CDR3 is TGTGCCAGTAACCCGACAGGGGTAGGGTATGGCTACACCTTC.

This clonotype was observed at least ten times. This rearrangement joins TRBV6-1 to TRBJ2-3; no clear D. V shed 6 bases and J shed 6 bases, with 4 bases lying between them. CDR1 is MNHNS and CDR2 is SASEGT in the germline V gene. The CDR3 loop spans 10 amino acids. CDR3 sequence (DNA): TGTGCCAGCAGATATGATACGCAGTATTTT. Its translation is CASRYDTQYF.

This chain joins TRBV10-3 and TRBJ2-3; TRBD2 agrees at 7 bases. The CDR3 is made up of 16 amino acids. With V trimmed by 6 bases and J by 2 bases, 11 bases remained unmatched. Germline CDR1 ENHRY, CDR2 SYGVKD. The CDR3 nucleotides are TGTGCCATCAGCGGCGGCGTGGGGGGGAACACAGATACGCAGTATTTT. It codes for CAISGGVGGNTDTQYF.

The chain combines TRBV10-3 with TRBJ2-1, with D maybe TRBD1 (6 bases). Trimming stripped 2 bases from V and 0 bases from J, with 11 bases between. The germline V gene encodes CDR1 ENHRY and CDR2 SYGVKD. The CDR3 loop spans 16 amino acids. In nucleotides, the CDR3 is TGTGCCATCAGTGAGGGACAGACAAGCTCCTACAATGAGCAGTTCTTC. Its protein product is CAISEGQTSSYNEQFF.

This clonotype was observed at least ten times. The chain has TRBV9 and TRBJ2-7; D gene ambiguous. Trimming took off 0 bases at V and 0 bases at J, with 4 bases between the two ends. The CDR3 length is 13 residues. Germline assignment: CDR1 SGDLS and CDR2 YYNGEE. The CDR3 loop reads CASSVADSYEQYF. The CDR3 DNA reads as TGTGCCAGCAGCGTAGCGGACTCCTACGAGCAGTACTTC.

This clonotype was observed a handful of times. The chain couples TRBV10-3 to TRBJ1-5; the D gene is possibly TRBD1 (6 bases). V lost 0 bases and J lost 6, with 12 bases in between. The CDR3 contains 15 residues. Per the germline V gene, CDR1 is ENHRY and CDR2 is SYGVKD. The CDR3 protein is CAISESRGAGQPQHF. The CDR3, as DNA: TGTGCCATCAGTGAGTCGAGGGGGGCTGGTCAGCCCCAGCATTTT.

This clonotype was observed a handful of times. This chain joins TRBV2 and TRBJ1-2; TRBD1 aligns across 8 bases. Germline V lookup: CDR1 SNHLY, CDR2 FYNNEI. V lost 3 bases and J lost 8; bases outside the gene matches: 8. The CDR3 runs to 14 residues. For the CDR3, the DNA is TGTGCCAGCAGTGACAACCGGGACAGGAAGGGCTACACCTTC. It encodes CASSDNRDRKGYTF.

The CDR3 loop reads CASSEQRYNEQFF. Here the CDR3 DNA reads TGTGCCAGCAGTGAACAGCGGTACAATGAGCAGTTCTTC. The rearrangement joins TRBV6-1 to TRBJ2-1, with D perhaps TRBD2 (5 bases). From germline, CDR1 is MNHNS and CDR2 SASEGT. V was trimmed by 2 bases and J by 4 bases, leaving 6 bases between them. This CDR3 has 13 amino acids.

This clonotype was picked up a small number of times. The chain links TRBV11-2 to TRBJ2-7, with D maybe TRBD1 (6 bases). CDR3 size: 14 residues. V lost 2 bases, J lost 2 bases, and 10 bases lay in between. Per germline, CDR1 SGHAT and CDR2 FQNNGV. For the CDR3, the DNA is TGTGCCAGCAGCTTATATACAGGGCCCTACGAGCAGTACTTC. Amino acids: CASSLYTGPYEQYF.

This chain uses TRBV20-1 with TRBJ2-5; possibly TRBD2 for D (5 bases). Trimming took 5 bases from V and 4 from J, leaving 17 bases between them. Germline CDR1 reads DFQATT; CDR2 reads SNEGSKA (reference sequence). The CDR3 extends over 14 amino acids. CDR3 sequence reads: CSALGRPAGETQYF. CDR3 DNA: TGCAGTGCTCTCGGACGACCGGCGGGAGAGACCCAGTACTTC.